The rows below give T cell receptor beta chains drawn from one sample of a study of T cell responses to AZD1222 COVID-19 vaccine. Some clones are missing from TCRdb's copy, which holds only in-frame ones; the method was immunoSEQ multiplex PCR. Here the sample spans over 110,000 clones, about 90% being singletons. Sequenced here: peripheral blood, sampled 28 days after the second AZD1222 dose. The receptors here all came from an adult who received the AZD1222 COVID-19 vaccine. Both conserved end residues are part of each CDR3. The order of the fields is V gene, J gene, D gene, clone size, CDR3 protein, CDR3 DNA. D genes are given only for firm matches. Where a row states a size, it is once, few, many or the class of an expanded clone; other rows omit it.

>TRBV7-2|TRBJ1-3|NA|NA
CASSLGQATSSGNTIYF
TGTGCCAGCAGCTTAGGACAGGCCACGAGCTCTGGAAACACCATATATTTT
>TRBV9|TRBJ1-2|NA|NA
CASSVGNGGHPTF
TGTGCCAGCAGCGTAGGGAATGGGGGACACCCGACCTTC
>TRBV2|TRBJ2-1|NA|NA
CASSGFRASGSEQFF
TGTGCCAGCAGTGGTTTCCGCGCCAGCGGAAGTGAGCAGTTCTTC
>TRBV19|TRBJ1-5|TRBD1|NA
CASSLSTGGKNQPQHF
TGTGCCAGTAGTTTGTCGACAGGGGGAAAGAATCAGCCCCAGCATTTT
>TRBV5-1|TRBJ2-3|NA|NA
CASSFHDIGRGTDTQYF
TGCGCCAGCAGCTTTCACGACATCGGGCGGGGCACAGATACGCAGTATTTT
>TRBV2|TRBJ2-7|NA|NA
CASNYRVQDEQYF
TGTGCCAGCAATTACAGGGTTCAGGACGAGCAGTACTTC
>TRBV19|TRBJ1-1|NA|NA
CASTRAGRAAFF
TGTGCCAGTACTAGGGCGGGGCGAGCAGCTTTCTTT
>TRBV19|TRBJ1-1|NA|NA
CASKLGTEAFF
TGTGCCAGTAAGCTGGGGACTGAAGCTTTCTTT
>TRBV15|TRBJ2-3|TRBD2|once
CATSGLAGGPLGTDTQYF
TGTGCCACCAGCGGACTAGCGGGGGGGCCTCTCGGCACAGATACGCAGTATTTT
>TRBV18|TRBJ1-1|TRBD1|NA
CASSQGQGWMNTEAFF
TGTGCCAGCTCACAGGGACAGGGCTGGATGAACACTGAAGCTTTCTTT
>TRBV9|TRBJ2-2|NA|NA
CASSVLQVTAGELFF
TGTGCCAGCAGCGTCTTACAGGTCACCGCCGGGGAGCTGTTTTTT
>TRBV24-1|TRBJ2-1|NA|NA
CATSDSGHEQFF
TGTGCCACCAGTGATTCTGGGCATGAGCAGTTCTTC
>TRBV18|TRBJ1-6|NA|NA
CASSLSTEYNSPLHF
TGTGCCAGCTCATTATCGACAGAGTATAATTCACCCCTCCACTTT
>TRBV3-1/TRBV3-2|TRBJ2-1|NA|NA
CASSQDQGVPSYNEQFF
TGTGCCAGCAGCCAAGATCAAGGGGTACCCTCCTACAATGAGCAGTTCTTC
>TRBV6-5|TRBJ1-1|TRBD1|NA
CASYRGSEAFF
TGTGCCAGCTACAGGGGCTCTGAAGCTTTCTTT
>TRBV4-3|TRBJ1-1|NA|once
CASSHGGRGAMRNTEAFF
TGCGCCAGCAGCCACGGCGGTCGGGGGGCTATGAGGAACACTGAAGCTTTCTTT
>TRBV28|TRBJ1-6|NA|NA
CASSVSGRNSPLHF
TGTGCCAGCAGCGTCTCGGGCAGAAATTCACCCCTCCACTTT
>TRBV15|TRBJ2-1|NA|NA
CATSRANYNEQFF
TGTGCCACCAGCAGGGCTAACTACAATGAGCAGTTCTTC
>TRBV28|TRBJ1-5|NA|once
CASSLSAGTWGQPQHF
TGTGCCAGCAGTTTAAGCGCCGGGACATGGGGCCAGCCCCAGCATTTT
>TRBV6-1|TRBJ1-6|NA|NA
CASSEALQNSPLHF
TGTGCCAGCAGTGAAGCGCTTCAGAATTCACCCCTCCACTTT
>TRBV30|TRBJ1-1|TRBD1|NA
CAWTGGFTEAFF
TGTGCCTGGACAGGGGGCTTCACTGAAGCTTTCTTT
>TRBV4-1|TRBJ2-1|TRBD2|NA
CASSQGRQAGGPYNEQFF
TGCGCCAGCAGCCAAGGAAGGCAAGCGGGAGGGCCCTACAATGAGCAGTTCTTC
>TRBV7-2|TRBJ1-5|TRBD1|NA
CASSLNRQGPQPQHF
TGTGCCAGCAGCTTAAACCGACAGGGACCCCAGCCCCAGCATTTT
>TRBV4-2|TRBJ2-7|NA|NA
CASSRASGEQYF
TGTGCCAGCAGCCGCGCCTCGGGCGAGCAGTACTTC
>TRBV19|TRBJ1-2|NA|NA
CASYGGGYGYTF
TGTGCCAGCTATGGGGGTGGCTATGGCTACACCTTC
>TRBV10-3|TRBJ1-4|NA|NA
CAISESMVGRKNEKLFF
TGTGCCATCAGTGAGTCGATGGTAGGACGGAAGAATGAAAAACTGTTTTTT
>TRBV6-2/TRBV6-3|TRBJ1-5|NA|NA
CASSYSRGPGQPQHF
TGTGCCAGCAGTTACTCGAGAGGACCGGGTCAGCCCCAGCATTTT
>TRBV4-3|TRBJ1-1|NA|once
CASSQDMTVQSRAFF
TGCGCCAGCAGCCAAGACATGACGGTCCAATCTCGCGCTTTCTTT
>TRBV29-1|TRBJ2-6|NA|NA
CSVEVLTGANVLTF
TGCAGCGTTGAGGTCCTAACTGGGGCCAACGTCCTGACTTTC
>TRBV5-1|TRBJ2-5|NA|NA
CASSSFRKSTQYF
TGCGCCAGCAGCTCCTTCCGGAAGAGCACCCAGTACTTC
>TRBV27|TRBJ1-6|TRBD1|NA
CASSLIGVRGPSLHF
TGTGCCAGCAGTTTAATAGGGGTCAGGGGGCCTTCCCTCCACTTT
>TRBV5-4|TRBJ1-1|NA|NA
CASSLAVGSDTEAFF
TGTGCCAGCAGCTTGGCTGTGGGATCGGACACTGAAGCTTTCTTT
>TRBV28|TRBJ2-3|NA|NA
CASSLGTIGTDTQYF
TGTGCCAGCAGTTTAGGGACAATCGGCACAGATACGCAGTATTTT
>TRBV11-2|TRBJ1-4|NA|NA
CASSSRRVGEKLFF
TGTGCCAGCAGCTCCCGGAGGGTGGGCGAAAAACTGTTTTTT
>TRBV5-4|TRBJ2-4|TRBD2|NA
CASSSLAGGLAKNIQYF
TGTGCCAGCAGTTCCCTAGCGGGAGGTCTAGCCAAAAACATTCAGTACTTC
>TRBV4-3|TRBJ1-1|TRBD1|NA
CASSQVGPGGYSEAFF
TGCGCCAGCAGCCAAGTCGGCCCAGGGGGATACTCTGAAGCTTTCTTT
>TRBV6-5|TRBJ1-1|NA|NA
CASSTGSRATEAFF
TGTGCCAGCAGTACAGGGTCCCGGGCCACTGAAGCTTTCTTT
>TRBV27|TRBJ2-5|NA|NA
CASSSTYRVPETQYF
TGTGCCAGCAGTAGCACTTACAGGGTCCCAGAGACCCAGTACTTC
>TRBV18|TRBJ1-1|NA|NA
CASSTVELVNTEAFF
TGTGCCAGCTCCACCGTTGAGCTAGTGAACACTGAAGCTTTCTTT
>TRBV7-9|TRBJ1-6|NA|NA
CASSLTSSYNSPLHF
TGTGCCAGCAGCTTAACCAGCTCCTATAATTCACCCCTCCACTTT
>TRBV4-1|TRBJ2-3|NA|NA
CASSPEGDTQYF
TGCGCCAGCAGCCCCGAGGGGGATACGCAGTATTTT
>TRBV3-1/TRBV3-2|TRBJ2-2|TRBD1|NA
CASSRQGAGELFF
TGTGCCAGCAGCCGACAGGGGGCCGGGGAGCTGTTTTTT
>TRBV18|TRBJ2-2|TRBD1|NA
CASSPRQGLPELFF
TGTGCCAGCTCACCAAGACAGGGGCTGCCGGAGCTGTTTTTT
>TRBV5-1|TRBJ2-5|NA|NA
CASSPGSGETQYF
TGCGCCAGCAGCCCGGGATCAGGAGAGACCCAGTACTTC
>TRBV18|TRBJ1-1|TRBD1|NA
CASSLRQGDFTEAFF
TGTGCCAGCTCACTCCGACAGGGCGATTTCACTGAAGCTTTCTTT
>TRBV6-2/TRBV6-3|TRBJ1-1|NA|few
CASSPAGTEAFF
TGTGCCAGCAGTCCGGCGGGGACTGAAGCTTTCTTT